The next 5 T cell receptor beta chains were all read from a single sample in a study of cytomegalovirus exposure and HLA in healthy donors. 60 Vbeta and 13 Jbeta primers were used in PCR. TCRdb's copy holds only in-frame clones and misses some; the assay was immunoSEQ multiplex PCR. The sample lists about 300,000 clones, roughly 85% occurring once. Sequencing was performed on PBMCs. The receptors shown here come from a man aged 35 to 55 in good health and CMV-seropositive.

CDR3 DNA sequence: TGTGCCAGTAGTACGACAGCCATGAACACTGAAGCTTTCTTT. Translating it yields CASSTTAMNTEAFF. The chain links TRBV19 to TRBJ1-1, with TRBD1 as a possible D gene (5 bases). This CDR3 has 14 amino acids. The ends were cut back, 4 bases at V and 0 bases at J, with 9 bases in the middle. Germline-derived CDR1 and CDR2 are LNHDA and SQIVND (reference sequence).

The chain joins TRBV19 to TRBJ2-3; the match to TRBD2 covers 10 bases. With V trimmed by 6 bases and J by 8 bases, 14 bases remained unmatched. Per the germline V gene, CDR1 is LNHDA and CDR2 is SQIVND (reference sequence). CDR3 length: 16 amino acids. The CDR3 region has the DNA TGTGCCAGTAGCCTTTCTAGCGGGAGCCCCGGGGGTACGCAGTATTTT. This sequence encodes CASSLSSGSPGGTQYF.

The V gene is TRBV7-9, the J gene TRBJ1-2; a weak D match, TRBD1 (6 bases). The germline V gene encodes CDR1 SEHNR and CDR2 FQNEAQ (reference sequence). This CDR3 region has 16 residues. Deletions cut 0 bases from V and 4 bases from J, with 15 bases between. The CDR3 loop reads CASSLAGRQGIYGYTF. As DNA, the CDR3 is TGTGCCAGCAGCTTAGCCGGCCGCCAGGGGATCTATGGCTACACCTTC.

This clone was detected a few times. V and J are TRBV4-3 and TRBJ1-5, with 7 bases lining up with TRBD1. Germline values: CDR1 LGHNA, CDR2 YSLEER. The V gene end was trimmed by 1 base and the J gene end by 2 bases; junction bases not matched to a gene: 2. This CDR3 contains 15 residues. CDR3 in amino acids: CASSQGTGGNQPQHF. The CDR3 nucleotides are TGCGCCAGCAGCCAAGGGACAGGAGGCAATCAGCCCCAGCATTTT.

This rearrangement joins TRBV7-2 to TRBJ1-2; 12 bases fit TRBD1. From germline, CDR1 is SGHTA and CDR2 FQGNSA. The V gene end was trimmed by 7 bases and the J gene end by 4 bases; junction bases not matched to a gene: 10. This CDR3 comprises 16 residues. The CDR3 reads CASTISGTGGGYGYTF. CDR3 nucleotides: TGTGCCAGCACCATTTCCGGGACAGGGGGCGGCTATGGCTACACCTTC.